This T cell receptor beta chain was identified in a study of OX40 agonist ivuxolimab in advanced cancers. The wider study: The study treated patients with ivuxolimab, an agonistic anti-OX40 (CD134) antibody. Patients in dose escalation had liver, melanoma, kidney or head and neck cancers.

Data came from immunoSEQ multiplex PCR; TCRdb stores just in-frame clones and leaves some out. The sample contains under 80,000 clones, 82% of which appear only once. This clone is a singleton in its sample. Deletions cut 5 bases from V and 2 bases from J, with 9 bases between. Looked up from germline, CDR1 is MNHNY and CDR2 is SVGAGI (reference sequence). The CDR3 sequence is 13 residues long. The origin of this receptor is an adult with an advanced solid tumor such as melanoma, head and neck, liver or kidney cancer. This specimen was CD4+ or CD8+ T cells sorted from blood, taken in a trial of the OX40 agonist ivuxolimab. The V gene is TRBV6-6, the J gene TRBJ2-5; no clear D gene. The DNA of the CDR3 is TGTGCCAGCAGTCAGCGACTTCAAGAGACCCAGTACTTC. Translating gives CASSQRLQETQYF.